The TCR beta chain under discussion was sequenced for a study of T cell changes during pregnancy in multiple sclerosis. This clone has a handful of counts. Assay used: immunoSEQ multiplex PCR; TCRdb lists only in-frame clones, some missing. This table has about 73,000 clones, 85% to 95% appearing once. CDR3 length: 15 amino acids. Germline CDR1 is MNHEY and CDR2 is SMNVEV (reference sequence). With V trimmed by 8 bases and J by 3 bases, 6 bases remained unmatched. The receptor's source is a female donor in good health, enrolled as a control in a pregnancy study. The rearrangement links TRBV27 to TRBJ2-2; 10 bases align to TRBD2. The source was peripheral blood, collected in the third trimester of pregnancy. CDR3: CASSPSGGHTGELFF. DNA for the CDR3: TGTGCCAGCTCGCCTAGCGGGGGTCACACCGGGGAGCTGTTTTTT.